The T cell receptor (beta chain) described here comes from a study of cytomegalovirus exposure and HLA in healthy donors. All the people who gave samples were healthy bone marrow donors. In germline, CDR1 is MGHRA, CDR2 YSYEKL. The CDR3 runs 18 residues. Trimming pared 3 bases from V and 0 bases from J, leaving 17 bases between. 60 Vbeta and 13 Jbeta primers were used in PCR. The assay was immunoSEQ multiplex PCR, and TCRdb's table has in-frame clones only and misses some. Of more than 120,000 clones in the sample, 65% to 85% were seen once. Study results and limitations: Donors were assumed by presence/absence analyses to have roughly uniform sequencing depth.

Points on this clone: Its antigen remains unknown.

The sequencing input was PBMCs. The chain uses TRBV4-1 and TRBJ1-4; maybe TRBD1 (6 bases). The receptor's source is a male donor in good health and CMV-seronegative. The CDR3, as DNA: TGCGCCAGCAGCCACCTCCCCGGAGAGGGGGCAACTAATGAAAAACTGTTTTTT. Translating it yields CASSHLPGEGATNEKLFF.